This T cell receptor (beta chain) was sequenced for a study of blood T cell repertoires in COVID-19. Study at large: Specimens from acute and convalescent COVID-19 originated in the United States, Italy and Spain. From T cells, B-cell-depleted T cells, or PBMCs came the material, which was cDNA or gDNA.

This clone was seen a few times. Germline V gene sequence: CDR1 SGHRS, CDR2 YFSETQ. With V trimmed by 0 bases and J by 0 bases, 3 bases remained unmatched. The CDR3 covers 16 residues. Source study methods: Estimated nucleated cell counts came from reference gene primer amplification. Sequenced by immunoSEQ multiplex PCR; TCRdb stores in-frame clones only, minus some. That table gives V, J and clone size, and the DNA gave D and trimming. The data show some 170,000 clones, approximately 80% seen once. In Cohort 3, a recovered donor had either two negative PCRs, clearance, or symptom resolution. The specimen was PBMCs or T cells enriched from blood (not recorded which). The V call is TRBV5-1, the J call TRBJ2-3, with 8 bases matching TRBD1. This clonotype originated in a man aged 45-65 years who had recovered from COVID-19. The CDR3 loop reads CASSLAGTGSTDTQYF. DNA of the CDR3: TGCGCCAGCAGCTTGGCCGGGACAGGAAGCACAGATACGCAGTATTTT.